This is a list of T cell receptor beta chains from one sample in a study of blood T cell repertoires in COVID-19. Assay: immunoSEQ multiplex PCR; the TCRdb copy retains only in-frame clones and omits some. The sample gives 350,000 to 450,000 clones, 85% of which show up once; more than 3% is in the top ten. Sequencing was performed on peripheral blood. These receptors came from a woman aged 18-29 years with acute or convalescent COVID-19. Each CDR3 is given with its conserved first and last residue.

CDR3 length	V gene	CDR3 protein
12	TRBV6-2/TRBV6-3	CASSSGAGGYTF
17	TRBV28	CASSLSHGAGWGHGYTF
16	TRBV9	CASSVGVGQGYNEQFF
15	TRBV6-5	CASSGRDRGNSPLHF
17	TRBV13	CASSLGPGQKKNTEAFF
14	TRBV6-6	CASSYSAGGDGYTF
15	TRBV6-5	CASSETGGDIYGYTF
18	TRBV4-1	CASSGSHTGFLVDYGYTF
13	TRBV7-6	CASSSAGGYEQYF
14	TRBV11-2	CASSLDPQSYEQYF
15	TRBV2	CAGRERGSYNSPLHF
15	TRBV7-9	CASSLQALEANVLTF
15	TRBV5-1	CASSLAIQGTTEAFF
17	TRBV7-8	CASSFGSGGEMNTEAFF
14	TRBV5-6	CASSLRQGNSPLHF
15	TRBV24-1	CATSDLRGNTGELFF
13	TRBV9	CASSPSNTGELFF
15	TRBV6-1	CASSDSLGQIYEQYF
17	TRBV5-6	CASSWEARSSYNSPLHF
15	TRBV24-1	CATSDFSGKYNEQFF
16	TRBV7-3	CASSLNAGGVGTEAFF
16	TRBV3-1/TRBV3-2	CASSQGLAAGYNEQFF
15	TRBV11-2	CASSSGQGAGETQYF
13	TRBV2	CASSSETDYGYTF
18	TRBV7-2	CASSLGSRTYDRTDTQYF
15	TRBV6-1	CASSERLAGGHEQYF
14	TRBV11-1	CASKGDSSYNEQFF
15	TRBV10-3	CAVAVLQGSGNTIYF
13	TRBV10-2	CASSRGRSYEQYF
15	TRBV5-5	CASSDYHFTYNEQYF
16	TRBV2	CASRLGLAGQYNEQFF
11	TRBV24-1	CATSDLRGYTF